This T cell receptor (beta chain) came from a study of blood T cell repertoires in COVID-19. Overall study context: Nucleic acid was either cDNA or gDNA, and it came from T cells, B-cell-depleted T cells, or PBMCs.

A single count supports this clone. Original data processing: How many nucleated cells were present was estimated from reference gene primer amplification. Sequenced by immunoSEQ multiplex PCR; TCRdb stores in-frame clones only, minus some. For V, J and clone size, that table is used; D and trimming come from the DNA. The sample has around 50,000 clones; 90% are singletons. This CDR3 is 16 amino acids long. Trimming left V 2 bases short and J 0 bases short, with 13 bases between. The germline V gene has CDR1 SGDLS and CDR2 YYNGEE. The source of this sequence is a human donor in a cohort sampled during active COVID-19. The J gene is TRBJ2-3, the V gene TRBV9, with D perhaps TRBD2 (5 bases). Sequences were obtained from peripheral blood. CDR3 sequence (DNA): TGTGCCAGCAGCGTGATCGGAGGCACTAGCACAGATACGCAGTATTTT. Its translation: CASSVIGGTSTDTQYF.